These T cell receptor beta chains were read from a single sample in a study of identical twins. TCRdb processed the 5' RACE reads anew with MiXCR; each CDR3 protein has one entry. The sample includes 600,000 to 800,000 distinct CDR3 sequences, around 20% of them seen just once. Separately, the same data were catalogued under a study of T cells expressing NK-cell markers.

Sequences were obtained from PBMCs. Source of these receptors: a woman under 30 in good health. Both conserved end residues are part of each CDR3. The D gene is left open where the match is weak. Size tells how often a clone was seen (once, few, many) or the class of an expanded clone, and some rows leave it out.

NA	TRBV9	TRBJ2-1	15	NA	CASSVQPARFDEQFF	TGTGCCAGCAGCGTTCAGCCGGCCCGCTTTGATGAGCAGTTCTTC
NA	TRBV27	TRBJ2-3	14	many	CASSVVGYADTQYF	TGTGCCAGCAGCGTGGTGGGGTACGCAGATACGCAGTATTTT
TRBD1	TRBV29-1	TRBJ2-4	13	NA	CSVTGGAKNIQYF	TGCAGCGTTACAGGGGGCGCCAAAAACATTCAGTACTTC
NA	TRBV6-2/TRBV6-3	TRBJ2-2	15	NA	CASRYTGLLAGELFF	TGTGCCAGCCGATATACAGGGCTCTTAGCCGGGGAGCTGTTTTTT
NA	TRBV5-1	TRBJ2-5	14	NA	CASSFAGYGETQYF	TGCGCCAGCAGCTTCGCGGGTTACGGAGAGACCCAGTACTTC
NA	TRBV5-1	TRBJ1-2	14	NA	CASSLMPPNYGYTF	TGCGCCAGCAGCTTGATGCCGCCCAACTATGGCTACACCTTC
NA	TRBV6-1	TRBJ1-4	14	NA	CASLRRGNNEKLFF	TGTGCCTCCCTACGTCGGGGGAATAATGAAAAACTGTTTTTT
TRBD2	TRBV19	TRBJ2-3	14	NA	CASSIVAGGDTQYF	TGTGCCAGTAGTATAGTGGCGGGAGGAGATACGCAGTATTTT
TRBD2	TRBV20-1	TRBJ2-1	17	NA	CSARETSGARSYNEQFF	TGCAGTGCTAGAGAGACTAGCGGGGCGCGATCCTACAATGAGCAGTTCTTC
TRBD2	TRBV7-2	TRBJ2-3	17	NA	CASKRTSGRVYTDTQYF	TGTGCCAGCAAAAGGACTAGCGGGAGGGTGTACACAGATACGCAGTATTTT
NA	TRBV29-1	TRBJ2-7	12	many	CSVEDRAYEQYF	TGCAGCGTTGAAGACAGGGCGTACGAGCAGTACTTC
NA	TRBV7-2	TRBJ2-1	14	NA	CASSLVPGANEQFF	TGTGCCAGCAGCTTAGTCCCAGGGGCCAATGAGCAGTTCTTC
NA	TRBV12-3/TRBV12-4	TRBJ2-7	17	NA	CASTTLWGLGATYEQYF	TGTGCCAGCACCACCCTTTGGGGCCTCGGGGCTACCTACGAGCAGTACTTC
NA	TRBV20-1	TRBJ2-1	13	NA	CSARRLPYNEQFF	TGCAGTGCTAGGCGGTTACCTTACAATGAGCAGTTCTTC
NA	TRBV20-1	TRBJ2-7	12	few	CSASQGPYEQYF	TGCAGTGCCAGCCAGGGTCCCTACGAGCAGTACTTC
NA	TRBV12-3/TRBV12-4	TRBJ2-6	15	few	CASSSGRAGANVLTF	TGTGCCAGCAGTTCGGGCAGAGCTGGGGCCAACGTCCTGACTTTC
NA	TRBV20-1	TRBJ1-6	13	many	CSASHPQDSPLHF	TGCAGTGCTAGTCACCCCCAGGATTCACCCCTCCACTTT
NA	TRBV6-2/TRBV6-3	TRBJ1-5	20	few	CASSPAGYVPGSYSNQPQHF	TGTGCCAGCAGCCCCGCGGGTTATGTTCCGGGATCTTATAGCAATCAGCCCCAGCATTTT
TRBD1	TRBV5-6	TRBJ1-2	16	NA	CASSFGTGPTNYGYTF	TGTGCCAGCAGCTTCGGGACAGGTCCTACTAACTATGGCTACACCTTC
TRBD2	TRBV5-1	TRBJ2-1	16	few	CASRSGTSGRDNEQFF	TGCGCCAGCAGATCGGGGACTAGCGGGAGGGACAATGAGCAGTTCTTC